The next 6 T cell receptor beta chains were all read from a single sample in a study of CD8 T cells in ankylosing spondylitis. TCRdb itself ran the 5' RACE reads through MiXCR, one entry per CDR3 protein. Of under 250,000 distinct CDR3 sequences in the sample, around 11% are singletons; the top ten hold 6% to 8.5%. Sequencing was performed on blood, either unsorted or a sorted T cell fraction (not recorded which). The receptor source for this set is a male donor with ankylosing spondylitis or in good health (not recorded which).

The genes are TRBV9 and TRBJ2-1; D gene unclear. Trimming took 3 bases from V and 3 from J, leaving 7 bases between them. Per germline, CDR1 SGDLS and CDR2 YYNGEE. The CDR3 totals 13 residues. CDR3 amino acids: CASSGGFYNEQFF. The CDR3 DNA follows: TGTGCCAGCAGCGGGGGATTCTACAATGAGCAGTTCTTC.

This clonotype was counted at least ten times. This chain connects TRBV6-5 to TRBJ1-4; TRBD1 is a possible D gene (6 bases). Per the germline V gene, CDR1 is MNHEY and CDR2 is SVGAGI. The CDR3 is 15 residues long. Trimming removed 0 bases from V and 3 bases from J, with 8 bases in between. CDR3 protein: CASSYSTGSNEKLFF. The CDR3 region has the DNA TGTGCCAGCAGTTACTCGACAGGTTCTAATGAAAAACTGTTTTTT.

The chain uses TRBV6-2 or TRBV6-3 and TRBJ1-1, with a weak D call TRBD1 (5 bases). The CDR3 covers 13 residues. Germline V gene lookup returns CDR1 MNHEY and CDR2 SVGEGT. V was clipped by 5 bases and J by 4 bases, with 11 bases between them. In DNA, the CDR3 is TGTGCCAGCAGTCCCCCAGGGTTCACTGAAGCTTTCTTT. This codes for CASSPPGFTEAFF.

The CDR3, as DNA: TGTGCAAGTCGCTTAGGCCGGGAAGATACGCAGTATTTT. Amino acid sequence: CASRLGREDTQYF. The chain is built from TRBV12-2 and TRBJ2-3; the DNA was not compared with TRBD1, the D call given in the table. TRBV12-2 is assigned pseudogene status. This CDR3 region has 13 residues.

This clonotype was detected many times. The chain joins TRBV12-3 or TRBV12-4 to TRBJ2-1, with D unresolved. This CDR3 has 14 amino acids. With 3 bases removed from V and 8 bases from J, the gap between germline ends came to 14 bases. The CDR3 nucleotides read TGTGCCAGCAGTTTCCTCCTACCGTCCGATGAGCAGTTCTTC. It specifies CASSFLLPSDEQFF.

This clonotype was observed a handful of times. This chain joins TRBV2 and TRBJ2-2; 7 nucleotides line up with TRBD2. CDR1 and CDR2 (germline): SNHLY, FYNNEI. This CDR3 comprises 16 residues. V lost 8 bases, J lost 1 base, and 10 bases stayed unmatched. DNA of the CDR3: TGTGCCAGCCTGAAGTGGGCTAGCGGGAACACCGGGGAGCTGTTTTTT. Its protein product is CASLKWASGNTGELFF. Drawing the rest from reference TRBV2 and TRBJ2-2, the complete variable domain is EPEVTQTPSHQVTQMGQEVILRCVPISNHLYFYWYRQILGQKVEFLVSFYNNEISEKSEIFDDQFSVERPDGSNFTLKIRSTKLEDSAMYFCASLKWASGNTGELFFGEGSRLTVL.